One T cell receptor (beta chain) is described in this entry. The antigen is unknown. These data are taken from a study of siplizumab effects on memory and regulatory T cells. Study-level results: The authors could not assign a naive or memory phenotype to roughly 80-97% of proliferating CD4+ or CD8+ clones. The Treg-derived share of mappable alloreactive CD4+ clones averaged 68.8% with siplizumab and 26.9% in controls.

Germline V CDR1 and CDR2: MGHDK, SYGVNS. The CDR3 totals 14 residues. V was pared by 10 bases and J by 5 bases, with 13 bases of the junction left unmatched. The assay was immunoSEQ multiplex PCR, and TCRdb's table has in-frame clones only and misses some. The profile covers 55,000 to 70,000 clones, with approximately 95% appearing a single time and 30% to 40% taken by the ten largest. The TCR originated in a human donor in good health. The V gene is TRBV25-1, the J gene TRBJ2-5, with 7 nucleotides matching TRBD1. Sequenced: CD8+ T cells sorted from blood. The CDR3 here is CATRNQGEQETQYF. CDR3 coding DNA: TGTGCCACCCGGAACCAGGGGGAACAGGAGACCCAGTACTTC.